A single sample gave rise to the 20 T cell receptor beta chains below, sequenced in a study of T cell responses to AZD1222 COVID-19 vaccine. Repertoires were generated with immunoSEQ multiplex PCR, while TCRdb's copy carries only in-frame clones and drops some. Of roughly 84,000 clones listed, around nine tenths were seen once; the top ten hold 11%. Sequenced here: peripheral blood, sampled 28 days after the second AZD1222 dose. The receptors here all came from an adult who received the AZD1222 COVID-19 vaccine.

The V gene is TRBV5-1, the J gene TRBJ2-7; D possibly corresponds to TRBD1 (5 bases). The CDR3 is 15 residues long. Trimming pared 0 bases from V and 2 bases from J, leaving 12 bases between. The germline V gene encodes CDR1 SGHRS and CDR2 YFSETQ. CDR3 in amino acids: CASSLETGRTYEQYF. The CDR3 DNA is TGCGCCAGCAGCTTGGAAACAGGCCGAACCTACGAGCAGTACTTC.

The CDR3: CASSLLKTSTDTQYF. Here the CDR3 DNA reads TGTGCCAGCTCATTACTCAAAACTAGCACAGATACGCAGTATTTT. V usage is TRBV18 and J usage is TRBJ2-3; D remains ambiguous. Germline CDR1 and CDR2: KGHSH and LQKENI. V dropped 5 bases and J dropped 0 bases, with 12 bases sitting between them. The CDR3 extends over 15 amino acids.

The chain couples TRBV19 to TRBJ2-7; 9 nucleotides match TRBD1. Trimming took 3 bases from V and 4 from J; bases not matched to a gene: 4. Germline CDR1 and CDR2: LNHDA and SQIVND (reference sequence). The CDR3 runs to 14 residues. The CDR3 sequence is CASSITGGGYEQYF. CDR3 nucleotide sequence: TGTGCCAGTAGTATCACAGGGGGCGGGTACGAGCAGTACTTC.

CDR3 region: CASTHQTGNNEQFF. The CDR3 DNA follows: TGTGCCAGCACACACCAGACAGGGAACAATGAGCAGTTCTTC. V gene TRBV5-5 combines with J gene TRBJ2-1; 7 bases match TRBD1. Germline trimming cut 6 bases from V and 5 bases from J; bases unmatched to any gene: 8. The V gene's germline CDR1 is SGHKS and CDR2 YYEKEE (reference sequence). The CDR3 runs 14 residues.

The V gene is TRBV25-1, the J gene TRBJ1-2; D gene uncertain. V lost 5 bases and J 3 bases, leaving 7 bases between the germline ends. Germline CDR1 MGHDK, CDR2 SYGVNS. This CDR3 has 12 residues. The CDR3 DNA follows: TGTGCCAGCAGTATAGGAGACTATGGCTACACCTTC. Translated: CASSIGDYGYTF.

This clone showed up just a few times. This rearrangement joins TRBV6-2 or TRBV6-3 to TRBJ1-5; D perhaps matches TRBD1 (5 bases). This CDR3 has 16 amino acids. The V gene lost 8 bases and the J gene lost 8 bases, with 25 bases spanning the gap. Germline-derived CDR1 and CDR2 are MNHEY and SVGEGT. The CDR3 region has the DNA TGTGCCAGCGGCCGGGGGAGGGGACCCGGTACTGAGCCCCAGCATTTT. Its protein is CASGRGRGPGTEPQHF.

This chain joins TRBV7-3 and TRBJ1-1, with D unclear. CDR1 and CDR2 from the germline V gene are SGHTA and FQGTGA. The CDR3 is 14 amino acids. V lost 2 bases to trimming and J lost 1 base, with 8 bases between them. The CDR3 loop is CASSLEPTNTEAFF. Here the CDR3 DNA reads TGTGCCAGCAGCTTAGAGCCAACGAACACTGAAGCTTTCTTT.

This clone was found a few times. This sequence joins TRBV14 and TRBJ1-4; D gene ambiguous. This CDR3 has 19 amino acids. Deletions cut 4 bases from V and 1 base from J, with 22 bases between. CDR1 is SGHDN, CDR2 FVKESK, per germline. DNA of the CDR3: TGTGCCAGCAGCCGATACCTCAGGACGGATACCGGAACTAATGAAAAACTGTTTTTT. It encodes CASSRYLRTDTGTNEKLFF.

CDR3 DNA sequence: TGCGCCAGCAGCCAAGATTCAGGGGTGGGGACACGGAACACTGAAGCTTTCTTT. Protein product: CASSQDSGVGTRNTEAFF. The V and J genes are TRBV4-1 and TRBJ1-1; a weak D match, TRBD1 (6 bases). The CDR3 has 18 amino acids. V lost 0 bases, J lost 1 base, and 18 bases lay in between. Germline V gene lookup returns CDR1 MGHRA and CDR2 YSYEKL.

The chain links TRBV9 to TRBJ2-1; no reliable D call. Germline-derived CDR1 and CDR2 are SGDLS and YYNGEE. V was pared by 5 bases and J by 3 bases, with 3 bases between. The CDR3 is 11 amino acids. The CDR3 DNA sequence: TGTGCCAGCAGTGTCTACAATGAGCAGTTCTTC. Amino acid sequence: CASSVYNEQFF. The complete variable domain, with remaining parts taken from reference TRBV9 and TRBJ2-1, reads DSGVTQTPKHLITATGQRVTLRCSPRSGDLSVYWYQQSLDQGLQFLIQYYNGEERAKGNILERFSAQQFPDLHSELNLSSLELGDSALYFCASSVYNEQFFGPGTRLTVL.

V gene TRBV19 combines with J gene TRBJ2-3; D is unresolved. Trimming pared 6 bases from V and 2 bases from J, leaving 12 bases between. This CDR3 spans 14 amino acids. Germline CDR1 and CDR2: LNHDA and SQIVND (reference sequence). The CDR3 nucleotides read TGTGCCAGTAGCGTGGCGGTTTACACAGATACGCAGTATTTT. Translating it yields CASSVAVYTDTQYF.

In regard to this clone: Other DNA sequences in this specimen translate into the identical CDR3. The CDR3 sequence is CASSYSGTGGYGYTF. In DNA form, the CDR3 reads TGTGCCAGCAGTTACTCCGGGACAGGGGGCTATGGCTACACCTTC. This rearrangement joins TRBV6-5 to TRBJ1-2; TRBD1 aligns across 11 bases. This CDR3 comprises 15 residues. Germline CDR1 MNHEY, CDR2 SVGAGI. The ends lost 0 bases at V and 4 bases at J; junction bases unmatched: 1.

The chain combines TRBV7-2 with TRBJ1-5, with 7 nucleotides matching TRBD1. The CDR3 runs to 17 residues. CDR1 is SGHTA and CDR2 is FQGNSA in the germline V gene. V lost 6 bases to trimming and J lost 2 bases; unmatched junction nucleotides: 13. The CDR3 DNA sequence: TGTGCCAGCAGTTCCCCGGCGACTACAGGGGGCAATCAGCCCCAGCATTTT. It yields the protein CASSSPATTGGNQPQHF. Supplemented by reference TRBV7-2 and TRBJ1-5, the full variable domain reads GAGVSQSPSNKVTEKGKDVELRCDPISGHTALYWYRQSLGQGLEFLIYFQGNSAPDKSGLPSDRFSAERTGGSVSTLTIQRTQQEDSAVYLCASSSPATTGGNQPQHFGDGTRLSIL.

This sequence joins TRBV24-1 and TRBJ2-1; D call uncertain. This CDR3 spans 12 amino acids. The germline V and J ends were trimmed by 5 bases and 5 bases, with 6 bases remaining between them. From germline, CDR1 is KGHDR and CDR2 SFDVKD. DNA for the CDR3: TGTGCCACCAGTGGTAGTAACAATGAGCAGTTCTTC. This translates into CATSGSNNEQFF.

This chain uses TRBV4-1 with TRBJ2-2; 7 bases are a match to TRBD1. J lost 2 bases, V lost 2 bases, and 5 bases had no gene match. The CDR3 length is 16 residues. CDR1 MGHRA and CDR2 YSYEKL come from the germline V gene. The chain's CDR3 is CASSQSGQLNTGELFF. In nucleotides, the CDR3 is TGCGCCAGCAGCCAATCGGGACAGCTAAACACCGGGGAGCTGTTTTTT.

There are a few counts of this clone. The chain employs TRBV25-1 and TRBJ1-1, with TRBD1 matching 10 bases. This CDR3 region has 17 residues. The ends lost 3 bases at V and 1 base at J; junction bases unmatched: 8. Germline CDR1 reads MGHDK; CDR2 reads SYGVNS. CDR3: CASSDTGQGSWNTEAFF. Written as DNA, the CDR3 is TGTGCCAGCAGTGATACGGGACAGGGGTCCTGGAACACTGAAGCTTTCTTT.

This rearrangement joins TRBV6-6 to TRBJ1-3, with 11 bases identical to TRBD1. The length of the CDR3 is 15 residues. Trimming removed 3 bases from V and 3 bases from J; junction bases left unmatched: 1. Germline V lookup: CDR1 MNHNY, CDR2 SVGAGI (reference sequence). The CDR3 nucleotides read TGTGCCAGCAGTTATGGGACAGGGGGTGGAAACACCATATATTTT. Protein: CASSYGTGGGNTIYF.

This clone has only one observation. CDR3 region: CASSKRDQETQYF. CDR3 DNA: TGTGCCAGCAGCAAGCGGGACCAAGAGACCCAGTACTTC. This rearrangement joins TRBV5-8 to TRBJ2-5; D is possibly TRBD2 (6 bases). With 4 bases removed from V and 0 bases from J, the gap between germline ends came to 7 bases. CDR1 is SGHTS and CDR2 is YDEGEE in the germline V gene. CDR3 size: 13 residues. Full variable domain (missing parts from reference TRBV5-8 and TRBJ2-5): EAGVTQSPTHLIKTRGQQATLRCSPISGHTSVYWYQQALGLGLQFLLWYDEGEERNRGNFPPRFSGRQFPNYSSELNVNALELEDSALYLCASSKRDQETQYFGPGTRLLVL.

Relative to its sample, this clone is medium-sized. V usage is TRBV7-9 and J usage is TRBJ2-7; D is tentatively TRBD1 or TRBD2 (5 bases each). Germline assignment: CDR1 SEHNR and CDR2 FQNEAQ (reference sequence). V lost 1 base to trimming and J lost 3 bases, with 7 bases between them. This CDR3 contains 13 residues. The CDR3 nucleotides read TGTGCCAGCAGCTTAGTTGGGGGCTACGAGCAGTACTTC. It specifies CASSLVGGYEQYF.

The rearrangement joins TRBV5-1 to TRBJ1-3; 10 positions agree with TRBD1. Germline V gene sequence: CDR1 SGHRS, CDR2 YFSETQ. CDR3 length: 15 amino acids. Trimming took 3 bases from V and 4 from J; bases not matched to a gene: 4. The CDR3 DNA is TGCGCCAGCAGCTCCGGACAGGGGGAGGGAAACACCATATATTTT. This encodes CASSSGQGEGNTIYF.